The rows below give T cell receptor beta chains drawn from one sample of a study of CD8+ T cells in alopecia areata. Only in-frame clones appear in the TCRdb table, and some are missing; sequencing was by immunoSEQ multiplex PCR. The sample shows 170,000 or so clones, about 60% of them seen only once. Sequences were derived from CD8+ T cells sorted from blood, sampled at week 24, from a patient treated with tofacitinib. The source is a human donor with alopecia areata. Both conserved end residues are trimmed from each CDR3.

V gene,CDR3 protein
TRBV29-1,SVALNKDSGNTIY
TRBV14,ASSQDTWENTEAF
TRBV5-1,ASSNQDRLGETQY
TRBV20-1,SARDSYYT
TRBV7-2,ASSQRTGDYEQY
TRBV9,ASSVTGQGTYGYT
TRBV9,ASSPRTSGGSYEQY
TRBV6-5,ASTSGRNNQPQH
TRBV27,ASSPLLGQNTQY
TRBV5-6,ASSPLGIYEQY
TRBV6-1,ASSEVVSLNTEAF
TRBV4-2,ASSQWVRDPNDEQF
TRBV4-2,ASSQGLSGRTDTQY